This T cell receptor (beta chain) was recorded in a study of blood T cell repertoires in COVID-19. Using immunoSEQ multiplex PCR, the repertoire was profiled, and TCRdb retains in-frame clones only, with some absent. The profile covers 350,000 to 450,000 clones, with around 87% appearing a single time and around 1.1% taken by the ten largest. The V and J ends lost 8 bases and 3 bases respectively, with 20 bases between them. Germline V gene data show CDR1 as SGHAT and CDR2 as FQNNGV. CDR3 length: 16 amino acids. The receptor comes from a young man who had recovered from COVID-19. This chain uses TRBV11-2 with TRBJ2-1; D is perhaps TRBD1 (5 bases). Sequenced: PBMCs or T cells enriched from blood (not recorded which). The CDR3 region is CASSQRGGPGYNEQFF. CDR3 bases: TGTGCCAGCTCTCAAAGGGGCGGACCAGGCTACAATGAGCAGTTCTTC.